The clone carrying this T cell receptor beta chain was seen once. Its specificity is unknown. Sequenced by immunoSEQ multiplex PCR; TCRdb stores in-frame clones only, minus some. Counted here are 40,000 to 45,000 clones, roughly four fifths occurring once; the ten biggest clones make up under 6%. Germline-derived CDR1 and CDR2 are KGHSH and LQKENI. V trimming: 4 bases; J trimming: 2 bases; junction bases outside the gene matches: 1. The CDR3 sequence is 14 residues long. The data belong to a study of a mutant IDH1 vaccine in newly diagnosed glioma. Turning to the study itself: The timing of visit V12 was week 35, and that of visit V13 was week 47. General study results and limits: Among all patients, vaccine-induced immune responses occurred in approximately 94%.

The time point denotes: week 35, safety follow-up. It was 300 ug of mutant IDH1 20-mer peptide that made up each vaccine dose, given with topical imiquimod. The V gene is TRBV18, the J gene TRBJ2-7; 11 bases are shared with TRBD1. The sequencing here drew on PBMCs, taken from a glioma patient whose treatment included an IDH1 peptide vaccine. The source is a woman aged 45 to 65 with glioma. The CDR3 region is CASSQGQGAYEQYF. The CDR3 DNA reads TGTGCCAGCTCACAGGGACAGGGGGCCTACGAGCAGTACTTC.